The 23 T cell receptor beta chains presented below share a single source sample, sequenced in a study of tumour-infiltrating T cells in Burkitt lymphoma. Only in-frame clones appear in the TCRdb table, and some are missing; sequencing was by immunoSEQ multiplex PCR. The table lists 4,900 or so clones, approximately 11% of them singletons, with roughly 2.3% in the top ten. Material for sequencing was tumor tissue. The receptor set was obtained from a human donor with diffuse large B-cell lymphoma.

This chain links TRBV2 with TRBJ2-3; the match to TRBD2 covers 11 bases. The V and J ends lost 3 bases and 1 base, in that order; junction bases with no gene match: 0. The V gene's germline CDR1 is SNHLY and CDR2 FYNNEI. The length of the CDR3 is 15 residues. The DNA for the CDR3 is TGTGCCAGCAGTGAGGGACTAGCGGGCACAGATACGCAGTATTTT. It encodes CASSEGLAGTDTQYF.

The rearrangement links TRBV9 to TRBJ2-7; D gene uncertain. The CDR3 consists of 15 residues. The germline V gene encodes CDR1 SGDLS and CDR2 YYNGEE. Trimming cost V 0 bases and J 2 bases, with 12 bases left between them. The CDR3 DNA sequence: TGTGCCAGCAGCGTAGCCGAGTGGGATACCTACGAGCAGTACTTC. Translated: CASSVAEWDTYEQYF.

The V and J genes are TRBV19 and TRBJ1-1, with D possibly TRBD1 on 5 matching bases. Germline V gene data show CDR1 as LNHDA and CDR2 as SQIVND (reference sequence). The germline V and J ends were trimmed by 6 bases and 0 bases, with 8 bases remaining between them. The CDR3 is 13 amino acids. The CDR3 region is CASRTQVNTEAFF. CDR3 bases: TGTGCCAGTAGGACACAGGTGAACACTGAAGCTTTCTTT.

The chain joins TRBV18 to TRBJ1-1; no clear D gene. Germline V gene sequence: CDR1 KGHSH, CDR2 LQKENI. V gave up 3 bases and J gave up 2 bases, with 10 bases separating them. The CDR3 runs to 14 residues. The CDR3 DNA reads as TGTGCCAGCTCACCCGGAGGTGGAAACACTGAAGCTTTCTTT. Translated: CASSPGGGNTEAFF.

This clone was picked up a small number of times. The chain is built from TRBV10-3 and TRBJ1-1; 12 positions agree with TRBD1. Looked up from germline, CDR1 is ENHRY and CDR2 is SYGVKD. The CDR3 totals 14 residues. V lost 6 bases and J lost 6; bases outside the gene matches: 5. The CDR3 protein is CAIRLGTGGSEAFF. The CDR3 nucleotides are TGTGCCATCAGGCTAGGGACAGGGGGCTCTGAAGCTTTCTTT.

This clone came up a few times. The chain couples TRBV27 to TRBJ2-2; perhaps TRBD2 as D (7 bases). This CDR3 region has 18 residues. CDR1 is MNHEY, CDR2 SMNVEV, per germline (reference sequence). V lost 2 bases and J lost 4, with 20 bases in between. The DNA for the CDR3 is TGTGCCAGCAGTTTAAAAGGTAGGGGGGGCTGTGGCACCGGGGAGCTGTTTTTT. Encoded protein: CASSLKGRGGCGTGELFF.

This chain joins TRBV28 and TRBJ2-5; D is possibly TRBD2 (5 bases). Trimming shortened V by 7 bases and J by 3 bases, and 12 bases separated the two germline ends. The CDR3 runs to 13 residues. Germline CDR1 is MDHEN and CDR2 is SYDVKM. The CDR3 here is CASTGVGEETQYF. The CDR3 nucleotides read TGTGCCAGCACAGGAGTCGGGGAAGAGACCCAGTACTTC.

The chain is built from TRBV5-1 and TRBJ1-5, with TRBD1 matching over 7 bases. This CDR3 spans 15 amino acids. CDR1 SGHRS and CDR2 YFSETQ come from the germline V gene. V shed 5 bases and J 0 bases; nucleotides not matched to a gene: 5. The CDR3, as DNA: TGCGCCAGCAGTAGGGACAGCAATAGCAATCAGCCCCAGCATTTT. It translates to CASSRDSNSNQPQHF.

This clone was seen only a few times. The J gene is TRBJ1-5, the V gene TRBV19, with D unclear. Germline V CDR1 and CDR2: LNHDA, SQIVND (reference sequence). The CDR3 extends over 12 amino acids. Deletions cut 7 bases from V and 6 bases from J, with 10 bases between. The CDR3 DNA sequence: TGTGCCAGTACCATCGGGGTTCAGCCCCAGCATTTT. Translated: CASTIGVQPQHF.

This clone has more than one count but fewer than ten. The chain joins TRBV7-9 to TRBJ2-2, with 7 bases identical to TRBD2. CDR1 SEHNR and CDR2 FQNEAQ come from the germline V gene (reference sequence). After removal of 4 bases from V and 6 bases from J, the junction contained 2 bases not matched to a gene. The CDR3 has 13 residues. CDR3 nucleotides: TGTGCCAGCAGCTCTCGGGAGGCCGGGGAGCTGTTTTTT. Its protein is CASSSREAGELFF.

This chain joins TRBV4-1 and TRBJ1-1; 7 bases are a match to TRBD1. V dropped 2 bases and J dropped 4; count of bases not matched to a gene: 7. Germline CDR1 is MGHRA and CDR2 is YSYEKL. CDR3 length: 15 residues. Written as DNA, the CDR3 is TGCGCCAGCAGCCAACACCGGGACAGCCTCACTGAAGCTTTCTTT. This encodes CASSQHRDSLTEAFF.

This clone has a handful of counts. The J gene is TRBJ1-1, the V gene TRBV5-4; no clear D. In germline, CDR1 is SGHNT, CDR2 YYREEE (reference sequence). V was clipped by 2 bases and J by 3 bases, with 8 bases between them. The CDR3 consists of 13 residues. The CDR3 DNA reads TGTGCCAGCAGCTTAGTCGGGGACACTGAAGCTTTCTTT. Translated, it gives CASSLVGDTEAFF. Looking up the rest from reference TRBV5-4 and TRBJ1-1 gives the full variable domain: ETGVTQSPTHLIKTRGQQVTLRCSSQSGHNTVSWYQQALGQGPQFIFQYYREEENGRGNFPPRFSGLQFPNYSSELNVNALELDDSALYLCASSLVGDTEAFFGQGTRLTVV.

V usage is TRBV10-3 and J usage is TRBJ2-3; D gene ambiguous. There are 14 residues in the CDR3. V lost 3 bases to trimming and J lost 4 bases, with 11 bases between them. Germline V CDR1 and CDR2: ENHRY, SYGVKD. The CDR3 bases are TGTGCCATCAGTGAAGGTCCTAATCCAGATACGCAGTATTTT. Translating it yields CAISEGPNPDTQYF.

This clone was seen a few times. This chain joins TRBV4-1 and TRBJ2-2, with TRBD1 as a possible D gene (5 bases). Germline V gene data show CDR1 as MGHRA and CDR2 as YSYEKL. The CDR3 has 16 amino acids. V lost 1 base and J 1 base, leaving 10 bases between the germline ends. CDR3 residues: CASSQGGQGNTGELFF. CDR3 nucleotide sequence: TGCGCCAGCAGCCAAGGTGGCCAGGGGAACACCGGGGAGCTGTTTTTT.

A few counts support this clone. The DNA for the CDR3 is TGTGCCAGCAGTTTTAAGATAGGTTCTGAAGCTTTCTTT. This translates into CASSFKIGSEAFF. This chain joins TRBV28 and TRBJ1-1; D is ambiguous. The germline CDR1 and CDR2 sequences are MDHEN and SYDVKM. Trimming cost V 3 bases and J 6 bases, with 11 bases left between them. The CDR3 is 13 amino acids.

This clone turned up a few times. This rearrangement joins TRBV27 to TRBJ1-1, with a tentative D call TRBD1 (6 bases). Germline V lookup: CDR1 MNHEY, CDR2 SMNVEV (reference sequence). This CDR3 contains 16 residues. V was shortened by 2 bases and J by 8 bases, with 21 bases between the two germline ends. CDR3 coding DNA: TGTGCCAGCAGTTTAGGGGGGGGGCCCGCCAACATCGAAGCTTTCTTT. Amino acids: CASSLGGGPANIEAFF.

This clone appeared a few times. At one boundary the junction diverges from the germline segment, which might be a read error. The chain uses TRBV6-1 and TRBJ1-5, with 7 nucleotides matching TRBD1. The CDR3 totals 17 residues. CDR1 is MNHNS and CDR2 is SASEGT in the germline V gene. The chain's CDR3 is CASSETRSRGSNQPQHF. CDR3 bases: TGTGCCAGCAGTGAAACTCGGAGCAGGGGGAGCAATCAGCCTCAGCATTTT.

The V and J genes are TRBV11-2 and TRBJ2-7, with D uncertain. V lost 6 bases, J lost 0 bases, and 3 bases lay in between. This CDR3 spans 11 amino acids. The germline V gene has CDR1 SGHAT and CDR2 FQNNGV. The CDR3 spells CASSSSYEQYF. The CDR3 DNA sequence: TGTGCCAGCAGTTCCTCCTACGAGCAGTACTTC.

The rearrangement joins TRBV2 to TRBJ1-2; 7 nucleotides agree with TRBD1. The CDR3 spans 17 residues. The germline CDR1 and CDR2 sequences are SNHLY and FYNNEI. The V segment lost 4 bases and the J segment 8 bases; nucleotides outside the gene matches: 19. The CDR3 region is CASSVWDSEGIYMGYTF. In DNA form, the CDR3 reads TGTGCCAGCAGTGTTTGGGACAGCGAGGGAATCTATATGGGCTACACCTTC.

The J gene is TRBJ2-2, the V gene TRBV19; D possibly corresponds to TRBD1 (5 bases). The CDR3 has 14 amino acids. Germline V CDR1 and CDR2: LNHDA, SQIVND (reference sequence). V was clipped by 1 base and J by 5 bases, with 8 bases between them. CDR3 in amino acids: CASSIGGWTGELFF. The DNA for the CDR3 is TGTGCCAGTAGTATAGGGGGCTGGACCGGGGAGCTGTTTTTT.

This clone was seen more than once but under ten times. The chain is built from TRBV19 and TRBJ2-7; TRBD1 agrees at 8 bases. The junction had 9 bases not matched to a gene; V was cut back by 5 bases and J by 3 bases. CDR3 length equals 15 residues. The germline V gene has CDR1 LNHDA and CDR2 SQIVND (reference sequence). CDR3 sequence reads: CASSPAATGGYEQYF. Here the CDR3 DNA reads TGTGCCAGTAGTCCCGCGGCCACAGGGGGCTACGAGCAGTACTTC.

This clone is labeled medium-sized. The rearrangement uses TRBV19 and TRBJ2-5, with a tentative D call TRBD2 (5 bases). This CDR3 has 14 residues. Germline lookup yields CDR1 LNHDA and CDR2 SQIVND (reference sequence). The V and J ends lost 2 bases and 4 bases respectively, with 11 bases between them. The CDR3 loop is CASSINPEAETQYF. The CDR3 DNA reads as TGTGCCAGTAGTATAAACCCGGAGGCAGAGACCCAGTACTTC.

J is TRBJ1-1 and V is TRBV29-1; no clear D gene. There are 13 residues in the CDR3. Germline CDR1 reads SQVTM; CDR2 reads ANQGSEA. Trimming removed 2 bases from V and 0 bases from J, with 7 bases in between. The chain's CDR3 is CSVEMYMNTEAFF. The CDR3 coding sequence is TGCAGCGTTGAAATGTACATGAACACTGAAGCTTTCTTT.